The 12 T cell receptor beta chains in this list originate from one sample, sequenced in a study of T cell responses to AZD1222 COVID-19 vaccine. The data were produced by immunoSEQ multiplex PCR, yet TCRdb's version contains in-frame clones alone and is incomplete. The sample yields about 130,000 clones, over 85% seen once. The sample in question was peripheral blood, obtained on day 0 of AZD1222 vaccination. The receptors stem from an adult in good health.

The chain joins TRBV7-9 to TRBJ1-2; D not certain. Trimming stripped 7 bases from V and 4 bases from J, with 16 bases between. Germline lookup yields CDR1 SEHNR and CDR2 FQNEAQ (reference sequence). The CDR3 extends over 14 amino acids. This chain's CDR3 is CASTSVAAGYGYTF. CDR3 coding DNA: TGTGCCAGCACCTCTGTGGCTGCCGGCTATGGCTACACCTTC.

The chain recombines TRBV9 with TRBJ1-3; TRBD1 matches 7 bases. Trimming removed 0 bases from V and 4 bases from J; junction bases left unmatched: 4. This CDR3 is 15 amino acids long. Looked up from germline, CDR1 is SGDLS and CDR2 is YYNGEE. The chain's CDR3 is CASSVARGRGNTIYF. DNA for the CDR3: TGTGCCAGCAGCGTAGCAAGGGGGCGAGGAAACACCATATATTTT.

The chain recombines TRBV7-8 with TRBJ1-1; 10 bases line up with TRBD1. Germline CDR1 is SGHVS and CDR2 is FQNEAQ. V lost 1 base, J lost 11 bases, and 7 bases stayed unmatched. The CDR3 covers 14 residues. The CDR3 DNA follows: TGTGCCAGCAGCTTAGAATTACGGACAGGGGGGGCTTTCTTT. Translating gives CASSLELRTGGAFF.

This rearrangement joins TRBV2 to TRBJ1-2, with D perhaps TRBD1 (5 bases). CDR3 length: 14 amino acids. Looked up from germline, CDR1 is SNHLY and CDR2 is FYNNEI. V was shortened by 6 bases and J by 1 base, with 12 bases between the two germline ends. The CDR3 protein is CASSPDSYNYGYTF. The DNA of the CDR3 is TGTGCCAGCAGCCCCGACAGCTATAACTATGGCTACACCTTC.

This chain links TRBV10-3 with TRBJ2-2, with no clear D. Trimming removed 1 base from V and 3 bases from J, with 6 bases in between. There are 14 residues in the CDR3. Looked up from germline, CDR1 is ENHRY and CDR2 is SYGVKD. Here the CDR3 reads CAISEYEDTGELFF. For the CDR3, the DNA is TGTGCCATCAGTGAGTATGAGGACACCGGGGAGCTGTTTTTT.

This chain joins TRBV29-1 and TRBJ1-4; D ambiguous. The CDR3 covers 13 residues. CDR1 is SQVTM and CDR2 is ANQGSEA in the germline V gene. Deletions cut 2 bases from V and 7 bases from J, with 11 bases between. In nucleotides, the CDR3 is TGCAGCGTTGAACGGGGATCCTCTGAAAAACTGTTTTTT. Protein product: CSVERGSSEKLFF.

Written as DNA, the CDR3 is TGTGCCAGCCTGACAGGGACCAACTATGGCTACACCTTC. It is translated as CASLTGTNYGYTF. This chain uses TRBV6-6 with TRBJ1-2; 7 nucleotides match TRBD1. V gave up 8 bases and J gave up 2 bases; unmatched junction bases: 5. The CDR3 runs to 13 residues. CDR1 MNHNY and CDR2 SVGAGI come from the germline V gene (reference sequence).

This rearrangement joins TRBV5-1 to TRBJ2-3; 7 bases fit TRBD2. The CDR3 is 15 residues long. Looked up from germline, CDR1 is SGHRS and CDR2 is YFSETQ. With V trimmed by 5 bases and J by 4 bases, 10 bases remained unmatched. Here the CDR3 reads CASSLSGIWPDTQYF. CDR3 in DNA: TGCGCCAGCAGTCTGAGCGGGATCTGGCCAGATACGCAGTATTTT.

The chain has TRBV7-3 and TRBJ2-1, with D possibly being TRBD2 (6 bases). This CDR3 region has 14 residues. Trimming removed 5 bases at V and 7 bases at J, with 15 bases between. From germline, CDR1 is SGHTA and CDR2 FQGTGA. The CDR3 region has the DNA TGTGCCAGCAGCCTGACCGGGACTGAAAATGAGCAGTTCTTC. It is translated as CASSLTGTENEQFF.

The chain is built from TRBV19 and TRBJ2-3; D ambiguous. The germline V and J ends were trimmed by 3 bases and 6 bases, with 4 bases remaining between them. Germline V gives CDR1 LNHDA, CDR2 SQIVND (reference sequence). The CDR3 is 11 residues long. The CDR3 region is CASSMADTQYF. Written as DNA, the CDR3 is TGTGCCAGTAGTATGGCGGATACGCAGTATTTT.

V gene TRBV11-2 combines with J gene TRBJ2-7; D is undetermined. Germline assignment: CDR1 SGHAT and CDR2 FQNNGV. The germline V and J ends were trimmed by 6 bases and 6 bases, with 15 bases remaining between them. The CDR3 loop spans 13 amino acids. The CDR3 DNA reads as TGTGCCAGCAGAGGATTGGGGTTGGCCGAGCAGTACTTC. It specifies CASRGLGLAEQYF.

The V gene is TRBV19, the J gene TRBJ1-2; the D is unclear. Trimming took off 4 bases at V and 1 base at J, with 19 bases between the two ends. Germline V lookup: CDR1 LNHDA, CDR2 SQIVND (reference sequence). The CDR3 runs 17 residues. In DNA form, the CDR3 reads TGTGCCAGTAGTACCCCCGGTACAAGGGAAAGTAACTATGGCTACACCTTC. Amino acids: CASSTPGTRESNYGYTF.